This TCR beta chain comes out of a study of blood T cell repertoires in COVID-19 (dated by TCRdb to about 2020). About the study as a whole: Samples from collaborators originated in the United States, Italy and Spain and spanned both the acute and convalescent phases of COVID-19. The material from the prospective study consisted of cDNA or gDNA derived from T cells, B-cell-depleted T cells, or PBMCs. The dataset comprised deeply sampled blood TCRbeta repertoires from subjects exposed to, actively infected with, or recovered from COVID-19. The repertoires were released in a freely available public database meant as a resource for research on the immune response to SARS-CoV-2. Samples were obtained from the ongoing ImmuneRACE study (first 160 participants) and from roughly 1,300 subjects provided by 6 global collaborators. A de-identified subject ID, COVID-19 status, age in years and sex were almost always included in the sample metadata. Where HLA class I and class II types were available, the types were taken from metadata supplied by the sample provider, not from assay-based typing.

Remarks on this clone: This clone's antigen is unknown. Base qualities are missing; no much larger clone stands one base away.

Collaborating institutions collected whole blood in K2EDTA tubes following their own protocols. For TCRbeta analysis, collaborators shipped samples in one of three forms: frozen whole blood, isolated PBMCs, or DNA extracted from either of those sample types. V lost 8 bases and J lost 8 bases; the stretch between them is 18 bases long. CDR1 is given as KGHSH and CDR2 as LQKENI, both from the germline V gene. The CDR3 covers 13 residues, taking in both the cysteine and the phenylalanine. The entry retains the CDR3 DNA only, 39 bases that are in frame from base 1. On the study overall, not on this receptor specifically: The amount of clinical and demographic metadata varied by source and participant and was provided uncurated.

TCRbeta CDR3 regions were amplified from genomic DNA by means of the immunoSEQ Assay, a bias-controlled multiplex PCR. The study's own analysis went as follows. The number of nucleated cells in each sample was estimated by amplification of reference gene primers within the assay. Sequence reads were collapsed and filtered to measure the absolute abundance of every unique TCRbeta CDR3 rearrangement. For each sample, productive Simpson clonality was calculated as the square root of Simpson's diversity index over productive rearrangements. This is the immuneACCESS table as TCRdb keeps it, with only in-frame sequences that have V and J called. A part of the clones is gone; compared with another copy, unresolved V genes explain less than half, and the rest is unexplained. Clone size and the V and J calls come from that table; the DNA yielded D and trimming. The sample includes 75,000 to 95,000 clones, with roughly 70% observed a single time. The ten largest clonotypes hold about 26% of the sample.

Sample: peripheral blood. The receptor's source is an older woman in a cohort sampled during active or convalescent COVID-19. The V gene is TRBV18 and the J gene is TRBJ1-2; matching of 5 bases hints at TRBD1 as the D gene. The base sequence is TGTGCCAGCGCCCACATTCAGGGAATAGGCTACACCTTC. It specifies CASAHIQGIGYTF.